This TCR beta chain comes out of a study of T cells in Graves' hyperthyroidism and ophthalmopathy. It was RNA transcripts that yielded the amplified TCR beta CDR3 regions. TCR CDR3 regions were first amplified by RT-PCR with HTBI primers. TCRdb reprocessed the multiplex PCR reads via MiXCR and lists one record per CDR3 protein. The sample comprises 90,000 to 120,000 distinct CDR3 sequences, 16% of which are singletons, and about 42% rests with the top ten. This CDR3 region has 14 residues. Germline CDR1 reads DFQATT; CDR2 reads SNEGSKA (reference sequence). Comment on this clonotype: A much larger clone differs by one base, so this may be a read error.

The origin of this receptor is a woman aged 45 to 65 with Graves' hyperthyroidism. This chain links TRBV20-1 with TRBJ2-1; D gene ambiguous. The sample taken for sequencing was blood. The CDR3 sequence is CSAPGPRTYNERFF. CDR3 DNA sequence: TGCAGTGCTCCCGGACCCCGAACCTACAATGAGCGGTTCTTC.